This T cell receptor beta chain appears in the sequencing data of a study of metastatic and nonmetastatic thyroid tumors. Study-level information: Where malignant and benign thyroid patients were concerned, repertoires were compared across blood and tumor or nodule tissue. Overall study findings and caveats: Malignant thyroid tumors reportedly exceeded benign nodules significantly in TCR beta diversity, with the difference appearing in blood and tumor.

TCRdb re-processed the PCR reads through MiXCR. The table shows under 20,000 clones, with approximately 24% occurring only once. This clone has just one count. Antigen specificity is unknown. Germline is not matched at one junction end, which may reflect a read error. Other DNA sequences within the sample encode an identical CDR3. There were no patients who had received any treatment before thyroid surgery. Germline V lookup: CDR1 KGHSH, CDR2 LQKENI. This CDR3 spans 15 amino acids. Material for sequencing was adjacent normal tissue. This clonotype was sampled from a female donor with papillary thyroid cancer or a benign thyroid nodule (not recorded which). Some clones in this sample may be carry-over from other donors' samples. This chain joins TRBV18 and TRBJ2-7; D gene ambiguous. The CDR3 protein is CASSLLDGPAYEQYF. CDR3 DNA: TGCGCCAGCTCACTACTCGACGGGCCAGCCTACGAGCAGTACTTC.